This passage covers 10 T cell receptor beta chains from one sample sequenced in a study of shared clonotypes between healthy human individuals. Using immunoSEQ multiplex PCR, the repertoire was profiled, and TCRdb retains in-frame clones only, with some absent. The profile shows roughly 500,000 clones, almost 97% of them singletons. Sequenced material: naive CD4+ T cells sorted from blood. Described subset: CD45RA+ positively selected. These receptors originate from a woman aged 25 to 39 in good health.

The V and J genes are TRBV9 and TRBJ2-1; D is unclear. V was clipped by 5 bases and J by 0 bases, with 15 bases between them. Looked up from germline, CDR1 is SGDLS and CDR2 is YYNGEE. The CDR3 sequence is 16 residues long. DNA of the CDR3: TGTGCCAGCAGTAATGGACCCAGCGCCTCCTACAATGAGCAGTTCTTC. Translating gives CASSNGPSASYNEQFF.

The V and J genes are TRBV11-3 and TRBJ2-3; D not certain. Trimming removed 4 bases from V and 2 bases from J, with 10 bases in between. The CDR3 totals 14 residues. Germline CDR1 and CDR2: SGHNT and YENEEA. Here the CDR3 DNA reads TGTGCCAGCAGCTCGTGGGCCCTCACAGATACGCAGTATTTT. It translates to CASSSWALTDTQYF.

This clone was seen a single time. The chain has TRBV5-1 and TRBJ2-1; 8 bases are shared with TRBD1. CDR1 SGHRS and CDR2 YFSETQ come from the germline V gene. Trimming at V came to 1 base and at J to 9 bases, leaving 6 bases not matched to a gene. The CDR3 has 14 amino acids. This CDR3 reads CASSLMAGGSEQFF. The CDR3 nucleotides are TGCGCCAGCAGCTTGATGGCAGGGGGCAGTGAGCAGTTCTTC.

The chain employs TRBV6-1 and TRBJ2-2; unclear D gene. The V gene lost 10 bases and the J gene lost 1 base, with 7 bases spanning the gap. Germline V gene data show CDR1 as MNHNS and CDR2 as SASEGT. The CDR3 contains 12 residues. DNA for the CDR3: TGTGCCACCCGACAGAACACCGGGGAGCTGTTTTTT. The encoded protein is CATRQNTGELFF.

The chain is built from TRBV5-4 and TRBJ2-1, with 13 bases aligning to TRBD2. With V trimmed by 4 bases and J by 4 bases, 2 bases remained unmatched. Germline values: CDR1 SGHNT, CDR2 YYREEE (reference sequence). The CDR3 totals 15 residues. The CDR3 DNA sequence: TGTGCCAGCAGCATACTAGCGGGAGGGTACAATGAGCAGTTCTTC. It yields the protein CASSILAGGYNEQFF.

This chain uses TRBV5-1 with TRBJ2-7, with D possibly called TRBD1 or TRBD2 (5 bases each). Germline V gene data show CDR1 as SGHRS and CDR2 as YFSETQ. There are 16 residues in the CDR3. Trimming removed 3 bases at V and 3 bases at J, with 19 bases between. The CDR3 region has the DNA TGCGCCAGCAGCTACGATCCCGGGACGGGAAACTACGAGCAGTACTTC. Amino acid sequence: CASSYDPGTGNYEQYF. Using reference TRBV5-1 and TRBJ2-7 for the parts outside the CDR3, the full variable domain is KAGVTQTPRYLIKTRGQQVTLSCSPISGHRSVSWYQQTPGQGLQFLFEYFSETQRNKGNFPGRFSGRQFSNSRSEMNVSTLELGDSALYLCASSYDPGTGNYEQYFGPGTRLTVT.

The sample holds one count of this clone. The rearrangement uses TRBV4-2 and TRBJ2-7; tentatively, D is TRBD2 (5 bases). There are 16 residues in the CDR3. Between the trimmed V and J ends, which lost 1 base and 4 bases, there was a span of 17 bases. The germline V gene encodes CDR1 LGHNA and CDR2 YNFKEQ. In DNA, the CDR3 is TGTGCCAGCAGCCAAGGCGACTACGCCGATAGATACGAGCAGTACTTC. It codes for CASSQGDYADRYEQYF.

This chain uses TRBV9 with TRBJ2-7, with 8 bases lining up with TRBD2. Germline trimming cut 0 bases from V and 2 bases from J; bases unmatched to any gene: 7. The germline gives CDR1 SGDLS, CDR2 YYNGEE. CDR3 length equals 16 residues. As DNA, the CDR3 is TGTGCCAGCAGCGTAGGGGCCGGGACTAGAACCTACGAGCAGTACTTC. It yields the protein CASSVGAGTRTYEQYF.

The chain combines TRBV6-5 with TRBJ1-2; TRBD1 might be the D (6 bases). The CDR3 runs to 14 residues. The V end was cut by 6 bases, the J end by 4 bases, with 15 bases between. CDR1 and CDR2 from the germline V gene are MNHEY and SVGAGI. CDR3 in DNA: TGTGCCAGCAGGCTAGGGGGATCGAGCTATGGCTACACCTTC. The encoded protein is CASRLGGSSYGYTF.

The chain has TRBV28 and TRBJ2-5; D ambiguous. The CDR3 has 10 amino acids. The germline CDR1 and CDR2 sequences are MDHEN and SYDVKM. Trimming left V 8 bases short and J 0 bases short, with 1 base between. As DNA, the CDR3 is TGTGCCAGCTACCAAGAGACCCAGTACTTC. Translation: CASYQETQYF.